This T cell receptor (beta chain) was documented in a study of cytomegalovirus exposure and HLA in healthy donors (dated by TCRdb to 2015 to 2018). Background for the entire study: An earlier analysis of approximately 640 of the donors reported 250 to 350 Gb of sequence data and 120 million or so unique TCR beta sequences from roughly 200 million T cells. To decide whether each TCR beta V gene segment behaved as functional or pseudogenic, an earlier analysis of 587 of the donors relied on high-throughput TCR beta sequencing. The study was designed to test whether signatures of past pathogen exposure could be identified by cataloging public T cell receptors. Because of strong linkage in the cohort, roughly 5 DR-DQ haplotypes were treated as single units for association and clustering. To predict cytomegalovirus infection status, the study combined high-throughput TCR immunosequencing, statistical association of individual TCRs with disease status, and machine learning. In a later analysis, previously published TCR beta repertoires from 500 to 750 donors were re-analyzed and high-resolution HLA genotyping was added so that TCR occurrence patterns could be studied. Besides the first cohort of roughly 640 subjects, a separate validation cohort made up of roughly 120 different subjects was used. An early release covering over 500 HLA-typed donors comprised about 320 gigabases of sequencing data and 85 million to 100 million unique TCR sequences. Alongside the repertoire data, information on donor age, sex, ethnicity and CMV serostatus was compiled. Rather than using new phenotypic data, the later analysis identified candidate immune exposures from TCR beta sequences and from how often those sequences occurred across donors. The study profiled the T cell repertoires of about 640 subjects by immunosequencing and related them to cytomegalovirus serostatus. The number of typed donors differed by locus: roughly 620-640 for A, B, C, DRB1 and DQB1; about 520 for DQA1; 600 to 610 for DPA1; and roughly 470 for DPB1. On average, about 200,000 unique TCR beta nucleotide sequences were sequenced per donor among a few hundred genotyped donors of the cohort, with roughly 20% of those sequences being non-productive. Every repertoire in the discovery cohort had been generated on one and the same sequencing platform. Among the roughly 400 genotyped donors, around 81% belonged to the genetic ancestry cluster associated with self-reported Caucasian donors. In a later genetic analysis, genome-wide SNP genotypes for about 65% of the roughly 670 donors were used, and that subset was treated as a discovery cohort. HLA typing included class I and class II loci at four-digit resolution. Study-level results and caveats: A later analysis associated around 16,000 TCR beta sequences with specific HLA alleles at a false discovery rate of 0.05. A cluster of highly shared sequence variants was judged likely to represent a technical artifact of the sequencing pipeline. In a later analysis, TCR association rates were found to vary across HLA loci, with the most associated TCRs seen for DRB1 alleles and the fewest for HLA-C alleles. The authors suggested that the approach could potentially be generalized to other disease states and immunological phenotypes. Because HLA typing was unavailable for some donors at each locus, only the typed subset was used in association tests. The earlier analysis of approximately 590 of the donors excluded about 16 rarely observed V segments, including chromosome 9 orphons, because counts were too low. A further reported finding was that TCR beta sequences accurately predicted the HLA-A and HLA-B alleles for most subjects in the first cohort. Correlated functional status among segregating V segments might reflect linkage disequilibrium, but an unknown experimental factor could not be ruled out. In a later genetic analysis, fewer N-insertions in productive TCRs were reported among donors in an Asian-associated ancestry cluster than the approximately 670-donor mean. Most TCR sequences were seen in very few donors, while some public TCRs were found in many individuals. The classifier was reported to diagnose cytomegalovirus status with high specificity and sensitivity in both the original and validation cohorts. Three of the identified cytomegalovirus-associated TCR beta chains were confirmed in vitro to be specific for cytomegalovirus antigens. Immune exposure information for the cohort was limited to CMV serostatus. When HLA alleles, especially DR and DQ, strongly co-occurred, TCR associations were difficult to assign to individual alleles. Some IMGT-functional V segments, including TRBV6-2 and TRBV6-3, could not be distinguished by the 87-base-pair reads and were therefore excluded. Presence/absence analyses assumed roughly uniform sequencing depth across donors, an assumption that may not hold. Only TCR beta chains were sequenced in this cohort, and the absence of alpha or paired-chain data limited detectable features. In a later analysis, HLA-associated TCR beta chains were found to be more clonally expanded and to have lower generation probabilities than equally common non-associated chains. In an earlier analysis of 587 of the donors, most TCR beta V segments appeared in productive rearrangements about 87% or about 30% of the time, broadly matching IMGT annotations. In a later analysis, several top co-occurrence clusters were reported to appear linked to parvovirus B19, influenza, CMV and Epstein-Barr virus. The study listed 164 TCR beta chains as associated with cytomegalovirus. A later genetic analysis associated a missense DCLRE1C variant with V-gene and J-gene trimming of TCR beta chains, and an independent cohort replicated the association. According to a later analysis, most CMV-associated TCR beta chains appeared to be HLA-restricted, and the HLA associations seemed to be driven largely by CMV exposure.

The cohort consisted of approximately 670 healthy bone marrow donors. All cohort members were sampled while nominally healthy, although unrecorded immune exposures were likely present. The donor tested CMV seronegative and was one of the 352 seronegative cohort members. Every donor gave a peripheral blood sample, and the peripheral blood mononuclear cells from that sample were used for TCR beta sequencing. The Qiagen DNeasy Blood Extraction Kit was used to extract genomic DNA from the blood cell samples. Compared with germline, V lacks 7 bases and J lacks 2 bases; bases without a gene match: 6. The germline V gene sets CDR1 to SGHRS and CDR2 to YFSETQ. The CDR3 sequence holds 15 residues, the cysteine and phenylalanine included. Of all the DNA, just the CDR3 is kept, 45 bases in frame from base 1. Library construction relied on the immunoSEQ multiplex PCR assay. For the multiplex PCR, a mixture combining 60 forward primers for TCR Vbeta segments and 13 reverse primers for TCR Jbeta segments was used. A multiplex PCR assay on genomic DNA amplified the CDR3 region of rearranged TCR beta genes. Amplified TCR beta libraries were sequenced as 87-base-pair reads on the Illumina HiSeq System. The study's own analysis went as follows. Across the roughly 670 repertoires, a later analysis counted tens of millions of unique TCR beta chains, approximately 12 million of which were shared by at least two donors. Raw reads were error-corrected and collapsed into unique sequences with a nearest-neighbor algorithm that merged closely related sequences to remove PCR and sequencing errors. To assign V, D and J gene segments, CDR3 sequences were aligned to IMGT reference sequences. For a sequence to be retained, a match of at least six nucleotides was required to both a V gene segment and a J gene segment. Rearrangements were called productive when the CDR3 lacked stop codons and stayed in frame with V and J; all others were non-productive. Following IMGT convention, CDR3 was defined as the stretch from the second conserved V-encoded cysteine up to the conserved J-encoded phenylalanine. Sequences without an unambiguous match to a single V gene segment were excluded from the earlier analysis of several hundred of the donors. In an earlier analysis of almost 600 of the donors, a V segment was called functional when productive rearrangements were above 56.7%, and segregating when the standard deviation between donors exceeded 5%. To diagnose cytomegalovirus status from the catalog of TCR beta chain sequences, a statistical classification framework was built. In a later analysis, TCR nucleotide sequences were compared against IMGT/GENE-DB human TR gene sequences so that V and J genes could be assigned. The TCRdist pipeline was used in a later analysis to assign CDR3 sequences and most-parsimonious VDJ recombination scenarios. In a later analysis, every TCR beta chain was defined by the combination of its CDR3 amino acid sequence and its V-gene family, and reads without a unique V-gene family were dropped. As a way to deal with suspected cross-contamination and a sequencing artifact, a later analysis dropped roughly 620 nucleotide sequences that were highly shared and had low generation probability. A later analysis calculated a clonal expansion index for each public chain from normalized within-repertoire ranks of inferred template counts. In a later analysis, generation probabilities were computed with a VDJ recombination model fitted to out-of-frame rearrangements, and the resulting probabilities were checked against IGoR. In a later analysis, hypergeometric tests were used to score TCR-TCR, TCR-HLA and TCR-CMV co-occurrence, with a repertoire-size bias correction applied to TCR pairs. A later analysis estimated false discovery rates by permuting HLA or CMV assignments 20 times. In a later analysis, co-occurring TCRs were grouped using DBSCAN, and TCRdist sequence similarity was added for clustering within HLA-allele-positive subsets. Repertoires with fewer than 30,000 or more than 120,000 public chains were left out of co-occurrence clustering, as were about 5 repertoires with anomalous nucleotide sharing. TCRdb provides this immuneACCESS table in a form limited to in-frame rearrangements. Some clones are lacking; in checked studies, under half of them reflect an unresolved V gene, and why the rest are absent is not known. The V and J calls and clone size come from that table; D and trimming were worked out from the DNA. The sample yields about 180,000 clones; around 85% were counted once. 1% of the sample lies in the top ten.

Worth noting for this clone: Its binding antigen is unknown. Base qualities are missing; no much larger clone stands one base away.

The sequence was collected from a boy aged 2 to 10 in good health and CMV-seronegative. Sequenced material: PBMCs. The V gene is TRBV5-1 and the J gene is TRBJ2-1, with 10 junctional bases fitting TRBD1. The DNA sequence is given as TGCGCCAGCGGACCCGGGACAGGGGCCTACAATGAGCAGTTCTTC. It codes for CASGPGTGAYNEQFF.